The clone carrying this T cell receptor beta chain was detected many times. The CDR3 is 15 residues long. Trimming removed 7 bases from V and 4 bases from J; junction bases left unmatched: 5. The germline CDR1 and CDR2 sequences are SGHTA and FQGNSA. The data were obtained in a study of human T cells and chemical hapten exposure. As for time point: pre-sensitization, week 0. The sample's treatment: therapeutic diphenylcyclopropenone sensitization with weekly scalp DPC. Unfractionated whole blood yielded the extracted total RNA. Unique molecular identifiers were affixed to discrete cDNA molecules within the library. From the RACE reads, TCRdb called clonotypes with MiXCR, one entry per CDR3 protein. In the table there are more than 250,000 distinct CDR3 sequences, about 8.6% of which are singletons.

The chain uses TRBV7-2 and TRBJ2-2, with 11 bases matching TRBD1. Specimen: whole blood, collected in connection with sensitization to the hapten diphenylcyclopropenone (DPC). The origin of this receptor is a woman aged 40 to 50 with alopecia areata. Some clones in this sample may be carry-over from other donors' samples. CDR3 bases: TGTGCCAGCACCGGACAGGGGGCGGTCACCGGGGAGCTGTTTTTT. As protein: CASTGQGAVTGELFF.